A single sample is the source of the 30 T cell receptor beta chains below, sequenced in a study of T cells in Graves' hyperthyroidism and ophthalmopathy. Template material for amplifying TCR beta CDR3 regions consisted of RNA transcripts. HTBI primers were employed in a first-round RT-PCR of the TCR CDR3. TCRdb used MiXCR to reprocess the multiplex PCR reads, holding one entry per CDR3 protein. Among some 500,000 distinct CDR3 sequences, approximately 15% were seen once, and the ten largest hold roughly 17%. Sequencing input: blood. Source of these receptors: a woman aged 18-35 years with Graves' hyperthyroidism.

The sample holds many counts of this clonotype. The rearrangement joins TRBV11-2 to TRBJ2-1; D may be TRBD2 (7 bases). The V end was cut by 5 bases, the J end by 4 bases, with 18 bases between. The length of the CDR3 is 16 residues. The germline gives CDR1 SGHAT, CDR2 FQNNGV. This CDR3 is CASSPPRGAQYNEQFF. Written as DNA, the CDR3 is TGTGCCAGCAGCCCCCCCCGGGGGGCGCAGTACAATGAGCAGTTCTTC.

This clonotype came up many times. The CDR3 loop reads CASSMWDRGLVGELFF. The CDR3 bases are TGTGCCAGCAGCATGTGGGACAGGGGGCTGGTCGGGGAGCTGTTTTTT. The J gene is TRBJ2-2, the V gene TRBV5-6, with 12 bases identical to TRBD1. This CDR3 comprises 16 residues. Germline CDR1 is SGHDT and CDR2 is YYEEEE. The V segment lost 4 bases and the J segment 7 bases; nucleotides outside the gene matches: 8.

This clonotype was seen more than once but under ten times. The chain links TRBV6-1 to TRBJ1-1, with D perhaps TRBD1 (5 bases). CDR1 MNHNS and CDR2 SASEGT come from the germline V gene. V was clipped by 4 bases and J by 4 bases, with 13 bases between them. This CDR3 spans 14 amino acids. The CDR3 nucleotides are TGTGCCAGCAGTGGACAGTTCCTGGGCACTGAAGCTTTCTTT. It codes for CASSGQFLGTEAFF.

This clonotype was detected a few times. CDR3 loop: CASSFDLAGVGGEQFF. The CDR3 nucleotides read TGTGCCAGCAGCTTCGACCTAGCGGGAGTTGGTGGTGAGCAGTTCTTC. The rearrangement uses TRBV7-3 and TRBJ2-1, with 10 bases lining up with TRBD2. Germline V gene lookup returns CDR1 SGHTA and CDR2 FQGTGA. CDR3 length: 16 residues. J was trimmed by 9 bases and V by 3 bases; bases with no gene match: 11.

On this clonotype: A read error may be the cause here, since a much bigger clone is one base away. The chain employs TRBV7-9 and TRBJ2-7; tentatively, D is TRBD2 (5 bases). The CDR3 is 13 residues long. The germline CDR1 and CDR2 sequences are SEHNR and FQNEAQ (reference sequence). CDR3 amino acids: CVSSLPGTYEQYV. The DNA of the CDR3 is TGTGTCAGCAGCTTACCGGGGACCTACGAGCAGTACGTC.

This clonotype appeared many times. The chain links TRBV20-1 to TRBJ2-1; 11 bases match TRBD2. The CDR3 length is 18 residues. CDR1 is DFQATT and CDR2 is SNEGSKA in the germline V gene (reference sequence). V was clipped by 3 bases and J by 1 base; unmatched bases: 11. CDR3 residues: CSASTSGRGSKSYNEQFF. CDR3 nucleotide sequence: TGCAGTGCTAGTACTAGCGGGAGAGGCTCTAAGTCCTACAATGAGCAGTTCTTC.

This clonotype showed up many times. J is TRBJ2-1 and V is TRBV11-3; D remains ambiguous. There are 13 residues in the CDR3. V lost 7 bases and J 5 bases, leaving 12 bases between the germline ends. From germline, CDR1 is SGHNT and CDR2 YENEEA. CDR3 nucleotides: TGTGCCAGCACCCCCCCGTCACACAATGAGCAGTTCTTC. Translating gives CASTPPSHNEQFF.

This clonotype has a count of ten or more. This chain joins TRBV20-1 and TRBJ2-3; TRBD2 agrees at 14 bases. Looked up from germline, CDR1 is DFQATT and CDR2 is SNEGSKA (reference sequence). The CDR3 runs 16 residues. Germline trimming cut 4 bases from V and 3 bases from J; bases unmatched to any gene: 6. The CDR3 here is CSATPTSGRATDTQYF. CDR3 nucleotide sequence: TGCAGTGCTACCCCGACTAGCGGGAGGGCAACAGATACGCAGTATTTT.

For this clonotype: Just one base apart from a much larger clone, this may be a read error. CDR3 region: CASNYGAGELFF. The CDR3 DNA reads as TGTGCCAGCAATTACGGGGCCGGGGAGCTGTTTTTT. The chain is built from TRBV6-2 or TRBV6-3 and TRBJ2-2, with a tentative D call TRBD2 (5 bases). This CDR3 spans 12 amino acids. Germline CDR1 and CDR2: MNHEY and SVGEGT.

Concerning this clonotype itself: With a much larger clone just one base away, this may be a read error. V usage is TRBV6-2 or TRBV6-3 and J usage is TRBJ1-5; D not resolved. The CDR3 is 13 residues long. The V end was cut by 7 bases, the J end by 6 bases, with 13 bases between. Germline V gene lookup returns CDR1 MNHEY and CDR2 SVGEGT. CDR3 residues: CASTGRELQPQHF. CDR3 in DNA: TGTGCCAGCACCGGCCGGGAGCTTCAGCCCCAGCATTTT.

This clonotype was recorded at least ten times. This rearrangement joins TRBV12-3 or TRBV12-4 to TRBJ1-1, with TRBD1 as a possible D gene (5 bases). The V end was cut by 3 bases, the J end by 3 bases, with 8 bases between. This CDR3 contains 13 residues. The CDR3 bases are TGTGCCAGCAGTTTTCCAGGGTACACTGAAGCTTTCTTT. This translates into CASSFPGYTEAFF.

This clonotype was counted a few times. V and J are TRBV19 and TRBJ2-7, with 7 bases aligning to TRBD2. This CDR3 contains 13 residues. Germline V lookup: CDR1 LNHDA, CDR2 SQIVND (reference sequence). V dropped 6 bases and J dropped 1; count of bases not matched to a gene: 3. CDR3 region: CASSREVSYEQYF. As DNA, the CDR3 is TGTGCCAGTAGCCGGGAGGTATCCTACGAGCAGTACTTC.

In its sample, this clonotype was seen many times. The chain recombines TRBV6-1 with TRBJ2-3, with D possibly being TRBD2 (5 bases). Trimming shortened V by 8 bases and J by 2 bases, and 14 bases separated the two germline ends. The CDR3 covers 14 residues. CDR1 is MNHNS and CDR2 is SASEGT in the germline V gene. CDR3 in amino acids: CASSDADSTDTQYF. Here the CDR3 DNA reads TGTGCCAGCTCTGATGCGGACTCCACAGATACGCAGTATTTT.

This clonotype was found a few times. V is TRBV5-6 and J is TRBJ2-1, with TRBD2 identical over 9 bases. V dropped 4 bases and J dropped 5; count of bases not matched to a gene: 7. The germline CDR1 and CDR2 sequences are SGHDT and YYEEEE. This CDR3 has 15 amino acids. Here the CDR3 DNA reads TGTGCCAGCAGCCTCACGACTAGCGGAGACAATGAGCAGTTCTTC. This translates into CASSLTTSGDNEQFF.

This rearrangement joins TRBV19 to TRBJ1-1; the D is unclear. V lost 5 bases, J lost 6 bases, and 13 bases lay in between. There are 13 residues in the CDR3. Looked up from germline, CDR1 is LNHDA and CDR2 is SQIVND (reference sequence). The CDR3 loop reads CASSPRVDAEAFF. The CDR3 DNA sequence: TGTGCCAGTAGTCCAAGGGTAGATGCTGAAGCTTTCTTT.

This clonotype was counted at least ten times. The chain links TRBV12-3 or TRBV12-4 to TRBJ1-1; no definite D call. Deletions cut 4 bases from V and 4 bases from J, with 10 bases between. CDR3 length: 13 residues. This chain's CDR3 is CASSWEILTEAFF. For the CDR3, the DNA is TGTGCCAGCAGTTGGGAGATCCTCACTGAAGCTTTCTTT.

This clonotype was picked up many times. CDR3 sequence (DNA): TGTGCCTGGAGCCTAACAGGGGATAATTCACCCCTCCACTTT. This encodes CAWSLTGDNSPLHF. The V gene is TRBV30, the J gene TRBJ1-6; 7 nucleotides agree with TRBD1. Germline CDR1 is GTSNPN and CDR2 is SVGIG (reference sequence). Unmatched junction bases numbered 4, after V lost 3 bases and J lost 5 bases. The CDR3 is 14 residues long.

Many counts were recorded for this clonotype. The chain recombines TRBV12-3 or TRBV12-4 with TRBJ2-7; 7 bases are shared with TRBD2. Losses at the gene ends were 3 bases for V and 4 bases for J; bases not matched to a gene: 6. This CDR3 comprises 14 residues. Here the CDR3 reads CASSFTTSRYEQYF. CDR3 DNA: TGTGCCAGCAGTTTTACGACTAGCAGGTACGAGCAGTACTTC.

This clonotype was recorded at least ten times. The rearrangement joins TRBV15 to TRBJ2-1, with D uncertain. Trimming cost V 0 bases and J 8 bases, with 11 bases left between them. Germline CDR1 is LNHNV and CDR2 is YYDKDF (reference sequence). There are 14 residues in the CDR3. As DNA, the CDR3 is TGTGCCACCAGCAGAGATAGCAGTAGCTATGAGCAGTTCTTC. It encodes CATSRDSSSYEQFF.

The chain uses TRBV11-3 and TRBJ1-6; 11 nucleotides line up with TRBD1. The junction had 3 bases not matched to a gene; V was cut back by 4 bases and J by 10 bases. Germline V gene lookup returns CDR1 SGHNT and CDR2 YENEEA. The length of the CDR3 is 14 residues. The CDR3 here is CASSSGQGASPLHF. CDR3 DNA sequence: TGTGCCAGCAGCTCCGGACAGGGGGCCTCACCCCTCCACTTT.

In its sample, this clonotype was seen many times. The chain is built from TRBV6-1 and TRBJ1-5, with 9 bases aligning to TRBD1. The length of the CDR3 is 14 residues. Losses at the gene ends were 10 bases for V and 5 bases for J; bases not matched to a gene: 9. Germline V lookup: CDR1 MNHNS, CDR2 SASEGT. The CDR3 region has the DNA TGTGCCACCTTGACAGGGGGGGTTTATCAGCCCCAGCATTTT. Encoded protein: CATLTGGVYQPQHF.

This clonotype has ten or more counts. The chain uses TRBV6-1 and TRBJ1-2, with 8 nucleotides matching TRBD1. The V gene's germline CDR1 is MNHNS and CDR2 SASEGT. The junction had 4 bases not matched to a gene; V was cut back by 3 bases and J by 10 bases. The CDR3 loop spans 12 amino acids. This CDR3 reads CASSERDRPYTF. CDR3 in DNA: TGTGCCAGCAGTGAGAGGGACAGGCCCTACACCTTC.

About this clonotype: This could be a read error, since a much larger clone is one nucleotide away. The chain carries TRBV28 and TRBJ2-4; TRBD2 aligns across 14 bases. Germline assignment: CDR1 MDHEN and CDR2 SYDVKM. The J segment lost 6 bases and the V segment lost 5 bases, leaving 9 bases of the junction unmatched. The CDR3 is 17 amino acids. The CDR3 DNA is TGTGCCAGCAGTGATCTGACTAGCGGGAGGGACGGAAACATTCAGTACTTC. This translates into CASSDLTSGRDGNIQYF.

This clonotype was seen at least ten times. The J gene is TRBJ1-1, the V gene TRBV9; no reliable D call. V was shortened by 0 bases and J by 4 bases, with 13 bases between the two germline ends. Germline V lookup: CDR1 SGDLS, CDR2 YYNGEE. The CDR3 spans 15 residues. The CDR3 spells CASSVGRGARTEAFF. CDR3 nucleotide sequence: TGTGCCAGCAGCGTAGGTCGGGGAGCGCGCACTGAAGCTTTCTTT.

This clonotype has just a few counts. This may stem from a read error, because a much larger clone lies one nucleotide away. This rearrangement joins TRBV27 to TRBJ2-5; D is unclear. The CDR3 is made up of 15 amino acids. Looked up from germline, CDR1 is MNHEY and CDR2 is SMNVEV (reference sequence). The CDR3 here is CVSSLSIGQQETQYF. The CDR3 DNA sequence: TGTGTCAGCAGTTTATCGATCGGTCAGCAAGAGACCCAGTACTTC.

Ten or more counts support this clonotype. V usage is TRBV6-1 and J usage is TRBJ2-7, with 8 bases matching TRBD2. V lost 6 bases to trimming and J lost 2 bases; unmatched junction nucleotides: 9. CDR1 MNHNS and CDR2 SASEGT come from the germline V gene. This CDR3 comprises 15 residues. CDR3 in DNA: TGTGCCAGCAGCGTGAGGACTAGCTCGACCTACGAGCAGTACGTC. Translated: CASSVRTSSTYEQYV.

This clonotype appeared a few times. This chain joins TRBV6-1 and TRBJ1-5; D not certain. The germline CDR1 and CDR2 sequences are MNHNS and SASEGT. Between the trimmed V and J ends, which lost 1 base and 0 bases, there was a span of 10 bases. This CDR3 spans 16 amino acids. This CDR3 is CASSEVVTPSNQPQHF. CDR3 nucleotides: TGTGCCAGCAGTGAAGTTGTCACTCCTAGCAATCAGCCCCAGCATTTT.

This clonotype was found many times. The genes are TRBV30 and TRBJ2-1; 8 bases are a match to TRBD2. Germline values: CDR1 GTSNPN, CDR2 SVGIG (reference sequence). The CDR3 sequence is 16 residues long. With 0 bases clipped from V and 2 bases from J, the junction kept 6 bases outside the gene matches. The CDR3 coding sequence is TGTGCCTGGAGTGTACCGATGACTAGCGCCTACAATGAGCAGTTCTTC. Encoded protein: CAWSVPMTSAYNEQFF.

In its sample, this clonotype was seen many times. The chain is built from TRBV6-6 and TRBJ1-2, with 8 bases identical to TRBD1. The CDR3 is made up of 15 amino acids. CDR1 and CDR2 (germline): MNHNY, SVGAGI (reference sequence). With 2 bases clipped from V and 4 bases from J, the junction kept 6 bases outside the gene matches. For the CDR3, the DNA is TGTGCCAGCAGTTACAGTGGACAGGGAAGCTATGGCTACACCTTC. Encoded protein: CASSYSGQGSYGYTF.

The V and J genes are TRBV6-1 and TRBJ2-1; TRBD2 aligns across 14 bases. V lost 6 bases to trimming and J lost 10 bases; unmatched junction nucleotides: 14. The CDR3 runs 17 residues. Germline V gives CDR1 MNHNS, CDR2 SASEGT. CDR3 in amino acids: CASSPTGTSGSGREQFF. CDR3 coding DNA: TGTGCCAGCAGCCCGACTGGGACTAGCGGGAGTGGTCGCGAGCAGTTCTTC.